This TCR beta chain stems from a study of T cell responses to AZD1222 COVID-19 vaccine. Findings of the study overall: Donors skewed white British and female; clonal diversity was possibly underestimated.

Produced via immunoSEQ multiplex PCR; TCRdb's table is partial and in-frame only. This table has 79,000 or so clones, about 80% appearing once. Worth noting for this clone: Its antigen is not identified.

CDR1 is MDHEN, CDR2 SYDVKM, per germline. The CDR3 length is 13 residues. Germline trimming cut 9 bases from V and 6 bases from J; bases unmatched to any gene: 7. The J gene is TRBJ1-4, the V gene TRBV28; 7 bases are a match to TRBD1. The clonotype comes from an adult who received the MenACWY meningococcal vaccine as a control. Sequenced material: peripheral blood, taken 28 days after the second dose of the MenACWY control vaccine. CDR3 protein: CASSTGRDEKLFF. CDR3 bases: TGTGCCAGTTCGACAGGGAGGGATGAAAAACTGTTTTTT.